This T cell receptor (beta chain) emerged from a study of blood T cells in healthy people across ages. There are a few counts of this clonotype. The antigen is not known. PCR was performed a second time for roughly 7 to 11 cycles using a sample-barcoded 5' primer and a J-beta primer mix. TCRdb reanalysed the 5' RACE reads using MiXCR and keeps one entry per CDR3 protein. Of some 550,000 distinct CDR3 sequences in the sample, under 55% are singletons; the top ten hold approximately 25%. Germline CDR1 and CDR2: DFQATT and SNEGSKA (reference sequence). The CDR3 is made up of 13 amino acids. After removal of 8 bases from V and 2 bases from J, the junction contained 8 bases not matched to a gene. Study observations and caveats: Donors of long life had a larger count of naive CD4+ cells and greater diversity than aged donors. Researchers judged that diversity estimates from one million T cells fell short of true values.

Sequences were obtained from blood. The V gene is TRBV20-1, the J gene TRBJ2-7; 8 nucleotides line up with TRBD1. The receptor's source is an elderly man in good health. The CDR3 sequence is CSRQGSNTYEQYF. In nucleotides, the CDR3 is TGCAGTCGACAGGGGAGTAACACCTACGAGCAGTACTTC.